A selection of T cell receptor beta chains follows, all from one sample in a study of spatial heterogeneity in lung cancer. TCRdb passed the 5' RACE reads through MiXCR, listing each CDR3 protein once. This table holds roughly 24,000 distinct CDR3 sequences, around 9.6% found once. Here the sequenced sample was PBMCs, taken at follow-up. These receptor sequences come from a male donor with early-stage non-small cell lung cancer. Both conserved end residues are part of each CDR3. Fields, in order: clone size, D gene, V gene, J gene, CDR3 protein, CDR3 DNA. A D gene is named only where the DNA matches it firmly. Where a row states a size, it is once, few, many or the class of an expanded clone; other rows omit it.

many	.	TRBV28	TRBJ1-1	CASSLYGVGDTEAFF	TGTGCCAGCAGTTTATATGGGGTTGGAGACACTGAAGCTTTCTTT
few	.	TRBV4-3	TRBJ2-7	CASSQVYGSTYEQYF	TGCGCCAGCAGCCAAGTGTACGGGAGCACCTACGAGCAGTACTTC
many	.	TRBV27	TRBJ2-7	CASTRGAGSEQYF	TGTGCCAGCACCCGAGGGGCAGGATCCGAGCAGTACTTC
many	TRBD2	TRBV11-2	TRBJ2-1	CASSLNWGAGVNEQFF	TGTGCCAGCAGCTTGAATTGGGGAGCGGGGGTGAATGAGCAGTTCTTC
few	.	TRBV5-6	TRBJ1-1	CASSLNVGSTEAFF	TGTGCCAGCAGCTTAAACGTTGGGTCGACTGAAGCTTTCTTT
medium-sized	.	TRBV6-2/TRBV6-3	TRBJ1-2	CASSHRQNGYTF	TGTGCCAGCAGTCACAGACAGAATGGCTACACCTTC
few	TRBD1	TRBV20-1	TRBJ1-5	CSARDPTGPKHF	TGCAGTGCTAGAGATCCGACAGGGCCCAAGCATTTT
many	.	TRBV6-5	TRBJ2-1	CASSSFEGWGTYNEQFF	TGTGCCAGCAGTTCTTTTGAGGGATGGGGGACCTACAATGAGCAGTTCTTC
few	.	TRBV19	TRBJ2-1	CASSISGVTYNEQFF	TGTGCCAGTAGTATTTCCGGGGTGACCTACAATGAGCAGTTCTTC
.	.	TRBV7-6	TRBJ1-4	CASSGRQNEKLFF	TGTGCCAGCAGCGGGAGGCAGAATGAAAAACTGTTTTTT
.	TRBD1	TRBV7-9	TRBJ1-1	CASSRDRESTEAFF	TGTGCCAGCAGCAGGGACAGGGAGAGCACTGAAGCTTTCTTT
.	TRBD2	TRBV28	TRBJ2-2	CASGGLAGAQNTGELFF	TGTGCCAGCGGGGGACTAGCGGGGGCCCAGAACACCGGGGAGCTGTTTTTT
many	.	TRBV7-9	TRBJ1-5	CASSLAGPRGYGNQPQHF	TGTGCCAGCAGCTTAGCTGGGCCCAGGGGATATGGCAATCAGCCCCAGCATTTT
many	.	TRBV4-1	TRBJ1-4	CASSQGSRWRRFF	TGCGCCAGCAGCCAAGGGTCCCGCTGGAGGAGGTTTTTT
.	.	TRBV29-1	TRBJ2-3	CSVGLGQALSTDTQYF	TGCAGCGTTGGTTTAGGGCAGGCCCTGAGCACAGATACGCAGTATTTT
many	.	TRBV5-1	TRBJ1-4	CASSLAVGAEKLFF	TGCGCCAGCAGCTTGGCGGTAGGGGCTGAAAAACTGTTTTTT
many	.	TRBV27	TRBJ2-1	CASSRTATRSYNEQFF	TGTGCCAGCAGTCGGACGGCTACGCGCTCCTACAATGAGCAGTTCTTC
.	.	TRBV19	TRBJ2-6	CASSISPGGANVLTF	TGTGCCAGTAGTATATCTCCGGGTGGGGCCAACGTCCTGACTTTC
.	TRBD2	TRBV18	TRBJ2-1	CASSPPTSGENEQFF	TGTGCCAGCTCACCACCCACTAGCGGGGAAAATGAGCAGTTCTTC
many	TRBD2	TRBV14	TRBJ2-3	CASSQTSGFTDTQYF	TGTGCCAGCAGCCAGACTAGCGGGTTCACAGATACGCAGTATTTT
.	.	TRBV5-1	TRBJ1-4	CASSTGLTNEKLFF	TGCGCCAGCAGCACAGGCCTGACTAATGAAAAACTGTTTTTT
.	.	TRBV20-1	TRBJ2-7	CSAPRFSENYEQYF	TGCAGTGCGCCCCGGTTCTCGGAGAACTACGAGCAGTACTTC
many	.	TRBV14	TRBJ1-2	CASSQGVSPNYGYTF	TGTGCCAGCAGCCAAGGAGTCAGTCCTAACTATGGCTACACCTTC
medium-sized	.	TRBV7-9	TRBJ2-3	CASSLYTDTQYF	TGTGCCAGCAGCCTATACACAGATACGCAGTATTTT
many	.	TRBV29-1	TRBJ2-1	CSVVRNNEQFF	TGCAGCGTTGTTAGGAACAATGAGCAGTTCTTC
many	.	TRBV10-3	TRBJ2-3	CAISGTGQDFTDTQYF	TGTGCCATCAGTGGAACAGGGCAGGATTTCACAGATACGCAGTATTTT
many	TRBD1	TRBV2	TRBJ1-5	CASRRTGGDNQPQHF	TGTGCCAGCAGACGGACAGGGGGGGACAATCAGCCCCAGCATTTT
.	.	TRBV21-1	TRBJ2-7	CASSRGHEAYEQYF	TGTGCCAGCAGCCGGGGACACGAAGCTTACGAGCAGTACTTC
many	.	TRBV19	TRBJ2-7	CASSSRDGGYEQYF	TGTGCCAGTAGTAGCCGGGACGGTGGGTACGAGCAGTACTTC
many	.	TRBV12-3/TRBV12-4	TRBJ1-5	CASSLAHQPQHF	TGTGCCAGCAGTTTGGCCCATCAGCCCCAGCATTTT
many	.	TRBV10-3	TRBJ1-1	CAISESMSLNTEAFF	TGTGCCATCAGTGAGTCGATGTCTTTGAACACTGAAGCTTTCTTT
many	TRBD1	TRBV20-1	TRBJ2-3	CSAVRQGGIETQYF	TGCAGTGCTGTACGACAGGGCGGAATAGAAACGCAGTATTTT
few	TRBD2	TRBV20-1	TRBJ2-1	CSAMNGLAGGRSYNEQFF	TGCAGTGCCATGAATGGACTAGCGGGGGGGCGCTCCTACAATGAGCAGTTCTTC
many	.	TRBV5-1	TRBJ1-5	CASSLAGQQPQHF	TGCGCCAGCAGCTTGGCCGGGCAGCAGCCCCAGCATTTT
.	.	TRBV19	TRBJ1-2	CASSTTEDSLYTILDGYTF	TGTGCCAGTAGTACCACCGAGGACAGTTTGTACACTATACTTGATGGCTACACCTTC
many	.	TRBV4-3	TRBJ2-5	CASSLPRDSQETQYF	TGCGCCAGCAGCCTCCCCCGGGACTCCCAAGAGACCCAGTACTTC
.	TRBD1	TRBV2	TRBJ2-7	CASRDRSSYEQYF	TGTGCCAGCAGGGACAGGTCCTCCTACGAGCAGTACTTC
.	.	TRBV19	TRBJ1-2	CASKNLGGYGYTF	TGTGCCAGTAAAAACCTGGGAGGTTATGGCTACACCTTC
.	.	TRBV7-9	TRBJ2-3	CASSLGQISTDTQYF	TGTGCCAGCAGCTTAGGCCAGATTAGCACAGATACGCAGTATTTT
many	TRBD1	TRBV18	TRBJ1-1	CASSQGTGGTEAFF	TGTGCCAGCTCACAAGGGACAGGGGGAACTGAAGCTTTCTTT
many	TRBD1	TRBV20-1	TRBJ1-1	CSAHESGGTEAFF	TGCAGTGCTCACGAATCAGGGGGAACTGAAGCTTTCTTT
.	.	TRBV7-8	TRBJ1-1	CASSLGSALTEAFF	TGTGCCAGCAGCTTAGGATCAGCTCTTACTGAAGCTTTCTTT
few	.	TRBV2	TRBJ2-7	CASSENREYEQYF	TGTGCCAGCAGTGAAAATCGGGAGTACGAGCAGTACTTC